A single sample is the source of the 16 T cell receptor beta chains below, sequenced in a study of T cells in Graves' hyperthyroidism and ophthalmopathy. What was amplified from RNA transcripts were TCR beta CDR3 regions. TCR CDR3 underwent first-round RT-PCR with the HTBI primer set. TCRdb independently ran MiXCR on the multiplex PCR reads; one entry per CDR3 protein. The data contain 550,000 to 700,000 distinct CDR3 sequences, around 46% of them singletons. The sample comprised peripheral blood or thyroid tissue (not recorded which). All receptors come from an adult woman with Graves' disease, either hyperthyroidism or ophthalmopathy (not recorded which).

This chain joins TRBV29-1 and TRBJ2-5, with 12 bases fitting TRBD2. J lost 1 base, V lost 6 bases, and 12 bases had no gene match. CDR1 SQVTM and CDR2 ANQGSEA come from the germline V gene. There are 17 residues in the CDR3. The CDR3 bases are TGCAGCGTCGTTTTCGGGACTAGCGGGCGGGTCCAAGAGACCCAGTACTTC. It specifies CSVVFGTSGRVQETQYF.

V is TRBV12-3 or TRBV12-4 and J is TRBJ2-2; perhaps TRBD1 as D (5 bases). CDR3 length: 15 amino acids. Deletions cut 7 bases from V and 4 bases from J, with 16 bases between. CDR3 bases: TGTGCCAGCACCACAGGTGGGCTTGGCACCGGGGAGCTGTTTTTT. It is translated as CASTTGGLGTGELFF.

In this sample, this clonotype turned up many times. This rearrangement joins TRBV19 to TRBJ2-7; D remains unclear. V was cut by 1 base and J by 6 bases, with 19 bases left in between. Germline-derived CDR1 and CDR2 are LNHDA and SQIVND (reference sequence). CDR3 size: 16 residues. The CDR3 nucleotides read TGTGCCAGTAGTATAGTCGGCGCCGGACGACCGGGCGAGCAGTACTTC. Its protein is CASSIVGAGRPGEQYF.

This clonotype has a handful of counts. V is TRBV29-1 and J is TRBJ1-2; D may be TRBD1 (5 bases). The CDR3 has 13 amino acids. The V and J ends lost 5 bases and 3 bases respectively, with 13 bases between them. Germline V gene sequence: CDR1 SQVTM, CDR2 ANQGSEA. CDR3 amino acids: CSVLRGTDYGYTF. DNA for the CDR3: TGCAGCGTTCTGAGAGGGACCGACTATGGCTACACCTTC.

This clonotype was found once. The chain links TRBV5-1 to TRBJ1-2, with D possibly being TRBD1 (6 bases). This CDR3 spans 16 amino acids. Germline CDR1 SGHRS, CDR2 YFSETQ. Trimming took 0 bases from V and 0 from J, leaving 12 bases between them. CDR3 sequence (DNA): TGCGCCAGCAGCTTGGGGACAGCGAACACTAACTATGGCTACACCTTC. This codes for CASSLGTANTNYGYTF.

This clonotype was seen a few times. The chain combines TRBV29-1 with TRBJ1-2, with 8 bases fitting TRBD1. The germline V gene encodes CDR1 SQVTM and CDR2 ANQGSEA. This CDR3 spans 13 amino acids. After removal of 4 bases from V and 5 bases from J, the junction contained 6 bases not matched to a gene. CDR3 amino acids: CSVVAGGQYGYTF. DNA of the CDR3: TGCAGCGTTGTCGCAGGGGGCCAGTATGGCTACACCTTC.

This chain connects TRBV7-9 to TRBJ1-2; 8 nucleotides align to TRBD1. This CDR3 comprises 14 residues. Trimming at V came to 1 base and at J to 10 bases, leaving 8 bases not matched to a gene. Germline V gives CDR1 SEHNR, CDR2 FQNEAQ (reference sequence). CDR3 protein: CASSLGAGGYDYTF. CDR3 DNA: TGTGCCAGCAGCTTAGGGGCAGGGGGCTACGACTACACCTTC.

V usage is TRBV7-8 and J usage is TRBJ2-7, with 10 bases aligning to TRBD1. CDR1 and CDR2 (germline): SGHVS, FQNEAQ. The V and J ends lost 5 bases and 3 bases, in that order; junction bases with no gene match: 7. The CDR3 covers 15 residues. The CDR3 DNA reads as TGTGCCAGCAGCCAACCGGGACAGGGGAACTACGAGCAGTACTTC. Translating gives CASSQPGQGNYEQYF.

This clonotype was seen a few times. The chain links TRBV7-3 to TRBJ1-3; D is ambiguous. The length of the CDR3 is 12 residues. Trimming removed 8 bases from V and 9 bases from J, with 14 bases in between. Germline CDR1 reads SGHTA; CDR2 reads FQGTGA. The CDR3 DNA sequence: TGTGCCAGCGGACTAGCGGGAGGCACCATATATTTT. The encoded protein is CASGLAGGTIYF.

V gene TRBV18 combines with J gene TRBJ1-5; D call uncertain. Germline-derived CDR1 and CDR2 are KGHSH and LQKENI. The CDR3 covers 14 residues. V was shortened by 6 bases and J by 0 bases, with 9 bases between the two germline ends. This CDR3 is CASSWANSNQPQHF. For the CDR3, the DNA is TGTGCCAGCTCTTGGGCTAATAGCAATCAGCCCCAGCATTTT.

The chain recombines TRBV7-3 with TRBJ1-2; weak D call: TRBD1 (6 bases). Trimming took off 5 bases at V and 7 bases at J, with 17 bases between the two ends. Per germline, CDR1 SGHTA and CDR2 FQGTGA. CDR3 length equals 14 residues. The CDR3 loop is CASSQQGRDGGYTF. DNA of the CDR3: TGTGCCAGCAGCCAGCAGGGGCGGGATGGTGGCTACACCTTC.

This clonotype appeared many times. The chain is built from TRBV5-8 and TRBJ2-7; 7 bases line up with TRBD2. CDR1 is SGHTS, CDR2 YDEGEE, per germline. Unmatched junction bases numbered 8, after V lost 4 bases and J lost 7 bases. The CDR3 covers 13 residues. CDR3 DNA sequence: TGTGCCAGCAGCGGGGCACTAGCGTTGGAGCAGTACTTC. Translating gives CASSGALALEQYF. The full variable domain, completed using reference TRBV5-8 and TRBJ2-7, is EAGVTQSPTHLIKTRGQQATLRCSPISGHTSVYWYQQALGLGLQFLLWYDEGEERNRGNFPPRFSGRQFPNYSSELNVNALELEDSALYLCASSGALALEQYFGPGTRLTVT.

This chain connects TRBV25-1 to TRBJ1-2; 7 positions agree with TRBD1. V dropped 6 bases and J dropped 8; count of bases not matched to a gene: 3. The CDR3 covers 11 residues. Per the germline V gene, CDR1 is MGHDK and CDR2 is SYGVNS. The CDR3 region has the DNA TGTGCCAGCAGGACAGGGAGAGGCTACACCTTC. As protein: CASRTGRGYTF.

This clonotype was seen ten or more times. The CDR3 DNA sequence: TGTGCCAGCAGCTTGGCAGGTCATCGGGTGGGGAAACTGTTTTTT. Its translation is CASSLAGHRVGKLFF. The chain uses TRBV5-5 and TRBJ1-4; unclear D gene. The CDR3 length is 15 residues. Trimming took off 0 bases at V and 11 bases at J, with 17 bases between the two ends. Germline CDR1 and CDR2: SGHKS and YYEKEE (reference sequence).

The chain has TRBV4-2 and TRBJ1-2, with D hard to call. The CDR3 is made up of 13 amino acids. V lost 3 bases and J lost 8, with 13 bases in between. CDR1 LGHNA and CDR2 YNFKEQ come from the germline V gene. In nucleotides, the CDR3 is TGTGCCAGCAGCCAGCGAGGCGGGTTCGGCTACACCTTC. Its protein is CASSQRGGFGYTF.

The gene calls are TRBV7-8 and TRBJ2-7; 10 bases align to TRBD1. The CDR3 runs 15 residues. Germline CDR1 SGHVS, CDR2 FQNEAQ. The CDR3, as DNA: TGTGCTAGAGGACAGGGGACAGGGGTCTCCTACGAGCAGTACTTC. It specifies CARGQGTGVSYEQYF.